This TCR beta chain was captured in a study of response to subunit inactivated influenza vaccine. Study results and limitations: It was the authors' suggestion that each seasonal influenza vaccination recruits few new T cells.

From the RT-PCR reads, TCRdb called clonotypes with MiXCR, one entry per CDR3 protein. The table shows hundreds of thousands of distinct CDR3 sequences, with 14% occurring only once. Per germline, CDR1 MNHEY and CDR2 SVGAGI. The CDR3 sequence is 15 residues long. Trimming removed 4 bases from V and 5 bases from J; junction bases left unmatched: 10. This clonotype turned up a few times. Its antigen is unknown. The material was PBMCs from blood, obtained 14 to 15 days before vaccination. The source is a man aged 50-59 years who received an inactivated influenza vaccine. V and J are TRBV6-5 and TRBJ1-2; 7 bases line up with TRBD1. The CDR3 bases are TGTGCCAGCAGTTCGGAGGGGGCTCTGGGTTATGGCTACACCTTC. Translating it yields CASSSEGALGYGYTF.